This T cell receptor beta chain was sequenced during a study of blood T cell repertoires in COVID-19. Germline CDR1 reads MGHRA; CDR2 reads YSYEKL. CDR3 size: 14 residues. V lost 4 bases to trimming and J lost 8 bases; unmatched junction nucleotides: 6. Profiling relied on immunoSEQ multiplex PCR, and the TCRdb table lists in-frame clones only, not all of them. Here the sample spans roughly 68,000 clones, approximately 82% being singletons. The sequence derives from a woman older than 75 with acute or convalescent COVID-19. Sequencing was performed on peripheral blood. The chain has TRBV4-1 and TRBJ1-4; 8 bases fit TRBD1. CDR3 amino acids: CASSPTGDREKLFF. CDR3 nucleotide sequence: TGCGCCAGCAGCCCGACAGGGGATAGGGAAAAACTGTTTTTT.